This TCR beta chain derives from a study of blood T cell repertoires in COVID-19. Study-level background: Acute-phase and convalescent COVID-19 samples originated in the United States, Italy and Spain. PBMCs, B-cell-depleted T cells, or T cells were the source of the cDNA or gDNA that made up the material.

Germline V gene lookup returns CDR1 SGHRS and CDR2 YFSETQ. V was cut by 1 base and J by 2 bases, with 9 bases left in between. This CDR3 spans 14 amino acids. As processed by the authors: Reference gene primers were amplified, and this amplification served to estimate nucleated cell counts. TCRdb keeps only in-frame clones here, not all; method: immunoSEQ multiplex PCR. The DNA was the basis for D and trimming; V, J and clone size are from that table. The repertoire holds approximately 40,000 clones, around 87% seen once, with approximately 23% in the top ten. The sequencing input was peripheral blood. The V call is TRBV5-1, the J call TRBJ1-1; D ambiguous. The clonotype originates from a woman of 80 years or more in a cohort sampled during active or convalescent COVID-19. Here the CDR3 DNA reads TGCGCCAGCAGCTTGACAGCAGTAAACACTGAAGCTTTCTTT. Its translation: CASSLTAVNTEAFF. Complete variable domain (other parts from reference TRBV5-1 and TRBJ1-1): KAGVTQTPRYLIKTRGQQVTLSCSPISGHRSVSWYQQTPGQGLQFLFEYFSETQRNKGNFPGRFSGRQFSNSRSEMNVSTLELGDSALYLCASSLTAVNTEAFFGQGTRLTVV.